Listed below are T cell receptor beta chains from one sample, sequenced in a study of blood T cell repertoires in COVID-19. Libraries were prepared by immunoSEQ multiplex PCR; TCRdb keeps only in-frame clonotypes and omits some of them. The data contain around 250,000 clones, less than 85% of them singletons. Source material: peripheral blood. These receptor sequences come from a woman in her late teens or twenties with acute or convalescent COVID-19. Each CDR3 is given with its conserved first and last residue. A D gene is named only where the DNA matches it firmly. The size of a clone is reported for some rows only, either as once, few or many, or as a class for expanded clones.

NA	TRBD1	TRBV27	TRBJ2-5	TGTGCCAGCAGCTCCCAGGGACAGGGCGAGACCCAGTACTTC	CASSSQGQGETQYF
NA	NA	TRBV12-3/TRBV12-4	TRBJ1-2	TGTGCCAGCAGTTTTAGCAGGGCTGGCTACACCTTC	CASSFSRAGYTF
NA	NA	TRBV27	TRBJ2-7	TGTGCCACCCGGTCCCTAGGGGGCTACGAGCAGTACTTC	CATRSLGGYEQYF
NA	TRBD2	TRBV13	TRBJ2-7	TGTGCCAGCAGCTCTTCCGGGAGGATCTACGAGCAGTACTTC	CASSSSGRIYEQYF
NA	NA	TRBV28	TRBJ1-1	TGTGCCAGCAGGCGAAACACTGAAGCTTTCTTT	CASRRNTEAFF
few	TRBD1	TRBV10-3	TRBJ1-5	TGTGCCATCAGCCCCGACAGGGACGTTCAGCCCCAGCATTTT	CAISPDRDVQPQHF
NA	NA	TRBV13	TRBJ1-3	TGTGCCAGCAGCTCCATAAGTCTCAGGGGTTTT	CASSSISLRGF
many	TRBD1	TRBV27	TRBJ1-6	TGTGCCAGCAGTTCCGGGACAGCAAAATATAATTCACCCCTCCACTTT	CASSSGTAKYNSPLHF
NA	NA	TRBV30	TRBJ1-2	TGTGCCTGGAGTTCCGCCTCTCCGGATGGCTACACCTTC	CAWSSASPDGYTF
NA	NA	TRBV27	TRBJ2-7	TGTGCCAGCAGCCCGCTTGATGGGGCGCGCTACTACTACGAGCAGTACTTC	CASSPLDGARYYYEQYF
NA	NA	TRBV4-2	TRBJ2-2	TGTGCCAGCAGCCAAGAATTCGGTTGGGGAGACACCGGGGAGCTGTTTTTT	CASSQEFGWGDTGELFF
NA	TRBD2	TRBV5-4	TRBJ2-7	TGTGCCAGCAGCTTGAGCACCTATCTAGCGGGAGGGCCCTACGAGCAGTACTTC	CASSLSTYLAGGPYEQYF
NA	TRBD2	TRBV2	TRBJ2-1	TGTGCCAGCAGTGGTGCTAGCGGGAGTTCCTACAATGAGCAGTTCTTC	CASSGASGSSYNEQFF
NA	TRBD1	TRBV6-2/TRBV6-3	TRBJ1-5	TGTGCCAGCAGTTACCGGGACAGGATTTCCAATCAGCCCCAGCATTTT	CASSYRDRISNQPQHF
NA	NA	TRBV19	TRBJ2-1	TGTGCCAGCGCGGCCCCAATGGAAAATGAGCAGTTCTTC	CASAAPMENEQFF
few	NA	TRBV7-6	TRBJ2-1	TGTGCCAGCAGCCTAACTAGCCCTCCCTACAATGAGCAGTTCTTC	CASSLTSPPYNEQFF
NA	NA	TRBV19	TRBJ1-5	TGTGCCAGTAGTATCCCCAGGGTTTCACATCAGCCCCAGCATTTT	CASSIPRVSHQPQHF
NA	TRBD1	TRBV5-3	TRBJ1-2	TGTGCCAGAAGCTTGGAGGTTGGGGGGACAGGGTATGGCTACACCTTC	CARSLEVGGTGYGYTF
few	NA	TRBV7-2	TRBJ1-3	TGTGCCAGCAGCAGCGGGGGGCGAAACACCATATATTTT	CASSSGGRNTIYF
NA	TRBD2	TRBV10-1	TRBJ2-3	TGCGCCAGCAGTCGTGGTCCTAGCGGGAGTGGAGATACGCAGTATTTT	CASSRGPSGSGDTQYF
NA	NA	TRBV27	TRBJ2-7	TGTGCCAGCAGTTTATCGTACAGGGCAAGGCCCTACGAGCAGTACTTC	CASSLSYRARPYEQYF
NA	TRBD2	TRBV12-3/TRBV12-4	TRBJ2-7	TGTGCCAGCAGGGGGGAGGGACACGAGCAGTACTTC	CASRGEGHEQYF
NA	NA	TRBV7-7	TRBJ2-5	TGTGCTAGCAGCCATAGTAGGACGGAGGACTTCCAGGAGACCCAGTACTTC	CASSHSRTEDFQETQYF
NA	NA	TRBV10-3	TRBJ2-1	TGTGCCATCAGTGAAGGGGGTACCCTGGGGCAGTTCTTC	CAISEGGTLGQFF
NA	TRBD1	TRBV5-8	TRBJ2-1	TGTGCCAGCCGAACTCGGACAGGGGAGTTTCAGTTCTTC	CASRTRTGEFQFF
NA	TRBD1	TRBV28	TRBJ2-7	TGTGCCAGCAGTTTGGGGAACAGGGGGCTAATTCGCGAGCAGTACTTC	CASSLGNRGLIREQYF
NA	NA	TRBV4-3	TRBJ1-4	TGCGCCAGCAGCCAAGTGGTCAGTACTAATGAAAAACTGTTTTTT	CASSQVVSTNEKLFF
once	TRBD1	TRBV11-2	TRBJ1-2	TGTGCCAGCAGCTTAACACCTACCACAGGGGGGGTTCGAGGCTACACCTTC	CASSLTPTTGGVRGYTF
NA	NA	TRBV29-1	TRBJ2-5	TGCAGCGTCGAGGGCGGATTCCAAGAGACCCAGTACTTC	CSVEGGFQETQYF
NA	NA	TRBV5-1	TRBJ1-1	TGCGCCACGAGGGCGGGCGCTGAAGCTTTCTTT	CATRAGAEAFF
few	TRBD1	TRBV28	TRBJ1-1	TGTGCCAGCATGGACAGGGCGGGGAACACTGAAGCTTTCTTT	CASMDRAGNTEAFF
NA	TRBD1	TRBV4-1	TRBJ2-1	TGCGCCAGCAGCCAGGGGACAGGGGGATTCAATGAGCAGTTCTTC	CASSQGTGGFNEQFF
few	NA	TRBV19	TRBJ1-2	TGTGCCAGTAGGGTCAGTTCCTCCTATGGCTACACCTTC	CASRVSSSYGYTF
NA	NA	TRBV18	TRBJ2-1	TGTGCCAGCTCACCGACCCAGGCCCCCAACAATGAGCAGTTCTTC	CASSPTQAPNNEQFF
NA	TRBD1	TRBV2	TRBJ2-7	TGTGCCATCGAGGGACAGACGATCAGCTCCTACGAGCAGTACTTC	CAIEGQTISSYEQYF
NA	NA	TRBV7-2	TRBJ1-2	TGTGCCAGCAGCTCTAACGGTTACCCCAATGGCTACACCTTC	CASSSNGYPNGYTF
once	TRBD1	TRBV10-1	TRBJ1-1	TGCGCCAGCAGTGACCCGGCAAACGGGACAGGGAACACTGAAGCTTTCTTT	CASSDPANGTGNTEAFF
NA	NA	TRBV19	TRBJ1-1	TGTGCCAGTAGTACTAGGGGCAAAACGAACACTGAAGCTTTCTTT	CASSTRGKTNTEAFF
NA	NA	TRBV11-2	TRBJ2-7	TGTGCCAGCAGCCCGGGGAGCCAAGGCTACGAGCAGTACTTC	CASSPGSQGYEQYF
NA	TRBD1	TRBV30	TRBJ1-2	TGTGCCTGGAACCACAGGGGCTCTAACTATGGCTACACCTTC	CAWNHRGSNYGYTF
NA	NA	TRBV2	TRBJ1-2	TGTGCCAGCAGTGCGACTCCGGGTCTCCAGAATATCTATGGCTACACCTTC	CASSATPGLQNIYGYTF
NA	TRBD2	TRBV30	TRBJ2-6	TGTGCCTGGAGAAGGCTAGCGGGAGCTGGGGCCAACGTCCTGACTTTC	CAWRRLAGAGANVLTF
NA	TRBD1	TRBV19	TRBJ2-7	TGTGCCAGTAGTAGGGACAGGGGAGCCTACGAGCAGTACTTC	CASSRDRGAYEQYF
few	NA	TRBV19	TRBJ1-1	TGTGCCAGTAGTATTCTTAGGGGGGAAGCTTTCTTT	CASSILRGEAFF
NA	NA	TRBV30	TRBJ2-5	TGTGCCTGGAGGTTCTCGCTCGGGGGGACCCAGTACTTC	CAWRFSLGGTQYF